The rows below give T cell receptor beta chains drawn from one sample of a study of control samples from healthy donors and cancer patients. Measured with immunoSEQ multiplex PCR; TCRdb has only the in-frame clones, and not every one. The data hold some 100,000 clones, with 93% observed a single time. The specimen was blood. The receptors come from a man aged 18 to 29 in good health. Both conserved end residues are part of each CDR3. The order of the fields is V gene, J gene, D gene, clone size, CDR3 protein, CDR3 DNA. The D gene is left open where the match is weak. Size is omitted from some rows. Given values are once, few, many or a class for expanded clones.

TRBV5-1	TRBJ1-1	TRBD1	.	CASSSEQGSNTEAFF	TGCGCCAGCAGCTCGGAACAGGGGTCGAACACTGAAGCTTTCTTT
TRBV14	TRBJ1-1	.	.	CASSLSGVGEAFF	TGTGCCAGCAGTTTATCGGGGGTTGGAGAAGCTTTCTTT
TRBV3-1/TRBV3-2	TRBJ2-1	TRBD2	.	CASSPTDPGLLIYNEQFF	TGTGCCAGCAGCCCTACAGACCCGGGACTACTTATCTACAATGAGCAGTTCTTC
TRBV14	TRBJ1-2	TRBD1	.	CASSRTGYNYGYTF	TGTGCCAGCAGCCGGACAGGGTATAACTATGGCTACACCTTC
TRBV19	TRBJ1-2	.	.	CASRPRLIYGYTF	TGTGCCAGTAGACCCAGACTGATCTATGGCTACACCTTC
TRBV7-2	TRBJ1-6	.	.	CASSSPPGRVNSPLHF	TGTGCCAGCAGCTCGCCGCCGGGACGGGTTAATTCACCCCTCCACTTT
TRBV7-9	TRBJ2-3	TRBD1	.	CASSLSGTVPSTDTQYF	TGTGCCAGCAGCTTATCTGGGACAGTCCCTAGCACAGATACGCAGTATTTT
TRBV7-2	TRBJ2-7	.	once	CASSLEPGGSYEQYF	TGTGCCAGCAGCTTAGAACCAGGGGGGTCCTACGAGCAGTACTTC
TRBV9	TRBJ2-3	.	.	CASSVVGGWGADTQYF	TGTGCCAGCAGCGTAGTCGGGGGCTGGGGGGCAGATACGCAGTATTTT
TRBV5-1	TRBJ1-2	TRBD1	.	CASSPGTARYGYTF	TGCGCCAGCAGCCCCGGGACAGCCCGCTATGGCTACACCTTC
TRBV30	TRBJ1-2	TRBD1	.	CAWSVGTANYGYTF	TGTGCCTGGAGTGTTGGGACAGCTAACTATGGCTACACCTTC
TRBV5-5	TRBJ1-2	TRBD1	.	CASSLVGQGAPYGYTF	TGTGCCAGCAGCTTGGTGGGGCAGGGGGCTCCTTATGGCTACACCTTC
TRBV27	TRBJ1-1	TRBD1	.	CASGVGGQDPRAFF	TGTGCCAGCGGGGTCGGGGGACAGGACCCTCGGGCTTTCTTT
TRBV7-6	TRBJ2-7	TRBD1	.	CASSLAYYRGDEQYF	TGTGCCAGCAGCTTAGCGTATTACAGGGGAGACGAGCAGTACTTC
TRBV24-1	TRBJ2-1	.	.	CATSARRSKGEQFF	TGTGCCACCAGTGCGAGACGTAGTAAAGGTGAGCAGTTCTTC
TRBV30	TRBJ1-4	.	.	CAWIRRSDEKLFF	TGTGCCTGGATTAGACGAAGTGACGAAAAACTGTTTTTT
TRBV19	TRBJ2-4	.	.	CASLWGHIQYF	TGTGCCAGTTTGTGGGGGCACATTCAGTACTTC
TRBV9	TRBJ2-2	.	.	CASSVPSKAARGNTGELFF	TGTGCCAGCAGCGTCCCATCCAAAGCGGCAAGGGGGAACACCGGGGAGCTGTTTTTT
TRBV19	TRBJ1-2	.	.	CASRYRQAENYGYTF	TGTGCCAGTAGATACCGACAGGCAGAAAACTATGGCTACACCTTC
TRBV9	TRBJ1-1	.	.	CASSVGWVHTEAFF	TGTGCCAGCAGCGTAGGTTGGGTTCACACTGAAGCTTTCTTT
TRBV19	TRBJ1-2	.	.	CASSIGAVNYGYTF	TGTGCCAGTAGTATCGGTGCAGTAAACTATGGCTACACCTTC
TRBV27	TRBJ1-2	TRBD1	.	CASSKGQGAHYGYTF	TGTGCCAGCAGCAAAGGACAGGGGGCACACTATGGCTACACCTTC
TRBV11-2	TRBJ2-7	TRBD2	.	CASSPLPAGGGYEQYF	TGTGCCAGCAGCCCTCTGCCAGCGGGAGGGGGCTACGAGCAGTACTTC
TRBV6-1	TRBJ1-1	TRBD1	.	CASSEGDRATEAFF	TGTGCCAGCAGTGAAGGGGACAGGGCCACTGAAGCTTTCTTT
TRBV5-6	TRBJ2-1	.	.	CASNRLRPNEQFF	TGTGCCAGCAACCGTCTGCGCCCCAATGAGCAGTTCTTC
TRBV25-1	TRBJ2-7	TRBD1	.	CASSSPDRGDYEQYF	TGTGCCAGCAGTTCGCCCGACAGGGGGGACTACGAGCAGTACTTC
TRBV5-1	TRBJ2-1	.	.	CASSLELASYNEQFF	TGCGCCAGCAGCTTGGAACTCGCCTCCTACAATGAGCAGTTCTTC
TRBV30	TRBJ2-3	.	.	CAWSVLGGADTQYF	TGTGCCTGGAGTGTACTGGGCGGGGCAGATACGCAGTATTTT
TRBV6-2/TRBV6-3	TRBJ1-5	TRBD1	.	CASSYGTENQPQHF	TGTGCCAGCAGTTACGGGACAGAGAATCAGCCCCAGCATTTT
TRBV11-2	TRBJ2-1	.	.	CASSSAVVSYNEQFF	TGTGCCAGCAGCTCCGCCGTTGTCTCCTACAATGAGCAGTTCTTC
TRBV29-1	TRBJ2-7	TRBD1	.	CSVLPGQASLSYEQYF	TGCAGCGTACTGCCGGGACAGGCTTCCCTTTCCTACGAGCAGTACTTC
TRBV6-2/TRBV6-3	TRBJ1-1	.	.	CASSYYRETEAFF	TGTGCCAGCAGTTACTACAGGGAGACTGAAGCTTTCTTT
TRBV11-2	TRBJ2-7	.	.	CASIPNSGYEQYF	TGTGCCAGCATCCCTAACTCGGGTTACGAGCAGTACTTC
TRBV4-1	TRBJ1-1	.	once	CASSQEGLRLNTEAFF	TGCGCCAGCAGCCAAGAGGGTCTTAGATTGAACACTGAAGCTTTCTTT
TRBV5-1	TRBJ1-5	.	.	CASSPGDSNQPQHF	TGCGCCAGCAGCCCAGGGGATAGCAATCAGCCCCAGCATTTT
TRBV19	TRBJ1-1	.	.	CASRTAQGNTEAFF	TGTGCCAGTAGAACCGCACAGGGGAACACTGAAGCTTTCTTT
TRBV7-9	TRBJ1-2	.	.	CVCDDGSEADYGYTF	TGTGTCTGCGACGACGGCTCGGAGGCAGACTATGGCTACACCTTC
TRBV7-2	TRBJ1-1	.	.	CASSFMTDALNTEAFF	TGTGCCAGCAGCTTTATGACGGACGCTTTGAACACTGAAGCTTTCTTT
TRBV7-3	TRBJ1-5	TRBD1	.	CASSLGDRGPRLRGNQPQHF	TGTGCCAGCAGCTTAGGGGACAGGGGGCCCCGTCTTAGGGGCAATCAGCCCCAGCATTTT
TRBV6-4	TRBJ2-1	.	.	CASGVTRGSNEQFF	TGTGCCAGCGGTGTAACAAGGGGTTCTAATGAGCAGTTCTTC
TRBV6-5	TRBJ1-1	.	.	CASSYGVGLGTEAFF	TGTGCCAGCAGTTACGGTGTGGGCCTCGGCACTGAAGCTTTCTTT
TRBV6-4	TRBJ1-5	TRBD1	once	CASSEGTGNQPQHF	TGTGCCAGCAGTGAAGGGACAGGGAATCAGCCCCAGCATTTT
TRBV11-1	TRBJ2-1	.	.	CASSRATETTYNEQFF	TGTGCCAGCAGTAGGGCCACAGAGACTACCTACAATGAGCAGTTCTTC
TRBV15	TRBJ1-5	.	.	CATSYREGGPGNQPQHF	TGTGCCACCAGTTACCGCGAAGGGGGGCCGGGCAATCAGCCCCAGCATTTT
TRBV6-2/TRBV6-3	TRBJ1-4	TRBD1	.	CASSPAGTDLEKLFF	TGTGCCAGCAGTCCGGCCGGGACAGATCTTGAAAAACTGTTTTTT
TRBV19	TRBJ2-1	TRBD1	.	CASSIRDRALEISYNEQFF	TGTGCCAGTAGTATCCGGGACAGGGCTTTGGAAATCTCCTACAATGAGCAGTTCTTC
TRBV5-1	TRBJ1-1	.	.	CASSAPYGGAQEAFF	TGCGCCAGCAGCGCGCCTTACGGGGGTGCACAGGAAGCTTTCTTT
TRBV2	TRBJ2-7	.	once	CASSSEGGSYEQYF	TGTGCCAGCAGTAGTGAAGGGGGCTCCTACGAGCAGTACTTC
TRBV5-5	TRBJ1-1	.	.	CASSPVGQNTEAFF	TGTGCCAGCAGCCCGGTAGGTCAGAACACTGAAGCTTTCTTT
TRBV27	TRBJ1-2	.	.	CASSLLGADYGYTF	TGTGCCAGCAGCCTCTTGGGGGCGGACTATGGCTACACCTTC
TRBV3-1/TRBV3-2	TRBJ2-5	.	.	CASSQVKVETQYF	TGTGCCAGCAGCCAAGTGAAGGTGGAGACCCAGTACTTC
TRBV23-1	TRBJ2-4	.	.	CASSQSTLVGHPTQYF	TGCGCCAGCAGTCAATCAACGTTGGTCGGACACCCTACTCAGTACTTC
TRBV19	TRBJ1-2	TRBD1	few	CASSRDRNYGYTF	TGTGCCAGTAGCCGGGACAGGAACTATGGCTACACCTTC
TRBV5-1	TRBJ1-2	.	.	CASSLPEAYDGFTF	TGCGCCAGCAGCTTGCCGGAGGCGTACGATGGCTTCACCTTC
TRBV7-9	TRBJ2-3	.	.	CASSLEKLDTQYF	TGTGCCAGCAGCTTAGAAAAATTGGATACGCAGTATTTT
TRBV30	TRBJ1-1	TRBD1	.	CAWKNDLTGGRAFF	TGTGCCTGGAAAAACGACCTAACAGGGGGCCGGGCTTTCTTT
TRBV18	TRBJ1-1	.	.	CASSPGTGGTEAFF	TGTGCCAGCTCACCTGGGACCGGGGGTACTGAAGCTTTCTTT
TRBV6-2/TRBV6-3	TRBJ2-3	.	.	CASSYAAVTDTQYF	TGTGCCAGCAGTTACGCAGCGGTCACAGATACGCAGTATTTT
TRBV15	TRBJ2-5	.	.	CATRDEGTQYF	TGTGCCACCAGGGACGAGGGGACCCAGTACTTC
TRBV13	TRBJ2-3	.	.	CASSPESSAQYF	TGTGCCAGCAGCCCCGAGAGTAGTGCGCAGTATTTT